These T cell receptor beta chains were read from a single sample in a study of T cell responses to AZD1222 COVID-19 vaccine. The table came from immunoSEQ multiplex PCR; TCRdb's copy has only in-frame clones and leaves some out. This sample has fewer than 150,000 clones, with about 90% found just once. Sequenced material: peripheral blood, taken on day 0 of AZD1222 vaccination. The receptor source for this set is an adult in good health. CDR3s include the opening cysteine and the closing phenylalanine or tryptophan. D genes are given only for firm matches. Clone size is not always given. Where it is, it says once, few, many or a class for expanded clones.

D | J | V | size | DNA | CDR3
TRBD2 | TRBJ2-3 | TRBV4-3 | . | TGCGCCAGCAGCCAGATGGACCGAAGCGGGAGTGCAGATACGCAGTATTTT | CASSQMDRSGSADTQYF
. | TRBJ2-2 | TRBV5-6 | . | TGTGCCAGCAGTCCTGGGGGGTACACCGGGGAGCTGTTTTTT | CASSPGGYTGELFF
TRBD2 | TRBJ2-7 | TRBV27 | . | TGTGCCAGCAGTTTATCAGGACTAGGACACGAGCAGTACTTC | CASSLSGLGHEQYF
TRBD1 | TRBJ1-2 | TRBV10-2 | . | TGCGCCAGCAGTGACACGGGACAGCTAAACTATGGCTACACCTTC | CASSDTGQLNYGYTF
TRBD1 | TRBJ2-2 | TRBV6-5 | . | TGTGCCAGCAGTTACCAGGACAGGGGGACCGGGGAGCTGTTTTTT | CASSYQDRGTGELFF
. | TRBJ2-7 | TRBV27 | . | TGTGCCAGCAGTCCCCCGGGACCACTATGGGAGCAGTACTTC | CASSPPGPLWEQYF
. | TRBJ2-1 | TRBV11-3 | . | TGTGCCAGCAGCCCTGGCGTAGCGGATAGCTCCTACAATGAGCAGTTCTTC | CASSPGVADSSYNEQFF
TRBD2 | TRBJ2-1 | TRBV20-1 | . | TGCAGTGCTAGTAGTGTGCGAGCGGGGGCGAGTGAGCAGTTCTTC | CSASSVRAGASEQFF
. | TRBJ1-1 | TRBV9 | . | TGTGCCAGCAGCGTAGCTATCCAGGGAGGGAACACTGAAGCTTTCTTT | CASSVAIQGGNTEAFF
TRBD1 | TRBJ1-2 | TRBV25-1 | . | TGTGCCAGCAGTGCAGTGGGACAGGGTGACTATGGCTACACCTTC | CASSAVGQGDYGYTF
. | TRBJ2-7 | TRBV10-3 | . | TGTGCCATCAGTGAGTCGGGGCGGGGAATTAATTCCTACGAGCAGTACTTC | CAISESGRGINSYEQYF
. | TRBJ1-1 | TRBV29-1 | few | TGCAGCGTTTTGTCTCTGTTTACAGGGAGATCCACTGAAGCTTTCTTT | CSVLSLFTGRSTEAFF
. | TRBJ2-7 | TRBV3-1/TRBV3-2 | . | TGTGCCAGCAGCCAAAGAATCCCCGCACCTCCCTACGAGCAGTACTTC | CASSQRIPAPPYEQYF
TRBD1 | TRBJ1-2 | TRBV5-1 | once | TGCGCCAGCAGCTTGGGATTAGGGGGCGCGAGCTATGGCTACACCTTC | CASSLGLGGASYGYTF
. | TRBJ1-2 | TRBV28 | . | TGTGCCAGCAGTTTAAGCGGGTTGATCGGTGGCTACACCTTC | CASSLSGLIGGYTF
. | TRBJ1-2 | TRBV3-1/TRBV3-2 | once | TGTGCCAGCAGCCGAGGGTCCCCCGGTGACTATGGCTACACCTTC | CASSRGSPGDYGYTF
TRBD1 | TRBJ2-7 | TRBV7-2 | . | TGTGCCAGCAGTTTAGAATACGGGACAGCATCCTACGAGCAGTACTTC | CASSLEYGTASYEQYF
TRBD2 | TRBJ2-2 | TRBV29-1 | . | TGCAGCGCAAATAGCGGGGGGGCAGGCGGGGAGCTGTTTTTT | CSANSGGAGGELFF
TRBD2 | TRBJ2-3 | TRBV6-1 | . | TGTGCCAGCAGTGTCCCTGGGGCGGGAGTAGGCACAGATACGCAGTATTTT | CASSVPGAGVGTDTQYF
TRBD2 | TRBJ2-1 | TRBV7-2 | . | TGTGCCAGCAGCTCCGGGACTAGCGGGACCACCACCTACAATGAGCAGTTCTTC | CASSSGTSGTTTYNEQFF
. | TRBJ1-4 | TRBV5-1 | . | TGCGCCAGCAGACCCGGGACACAAAGAGGGGAAAAACTGTTTTTT | CASRPGTQRGEKLFF
. | TRBJ1-2 | TRBV3-1/TRBV3-2 | . | TGTGCCAGCAGCCAGAGCGGGGGTTCTAACTATGGCTACACCTTC | CASSQSGGSNYGYTF
. | TRBJ1-3 | TRBV4-1 | . | TGCGCCAGCAGCCAAGAAGGCATAGGAGGGGGAAACACCATATATTTT | CASSQEGIGGGNTIYF
. | TRBJ2-5 | TRBV20-1 | few | TGCAGTGCTGGTGGGGGCGGGAGAGGGACTCAAGAGACCCAGTACTTC | CSAGGGGRGTQETQYF
TRBD1 | TRBJ2-7 | TRBV12-3/TRBV12-4 | . | TGTGCCACCTATTTGACAGGGGCAAGGGAGCAGTACTTC | CATYLTGAREQYF
. | TRBJ1-4 | TRBV19 | few | TGTGCCAGTGAGCCCCGGGGGAGTGAAAAACTGTTTTTT | CASEPRGSEKLFF
TRBD1 | TRBJ1-2 | TRBV2 | . | TGTGCCAGCAGTGAAGCGTTTCCCCAGACAGGGCTCAATGGCTACACCTTC | CASSEAFPQTGLNGYTF
TRBD2 | TRBJ2-3 | TRBV29-1 | . | TGCAGCGTGACTAGCGGGAGTCGGGATACGCAGTATTTT | CSVTSGSRDTQYF
TRBD1 | TRBJ1-1 | TRBV5-1 | . | TGCGCCAGCAGCTGGGGGGCCCGACAGGGGCCCATTTATAGTGAAGCTTTCTTT | CASSWGARQGPIYSEAFF
TRBD2 | TRBJ2-7 | TRBV4-3 | . | TGCGCCAGCAGCCAAGATATCGTCCTAGCGGGGGGGCAGCAGGAGAGTTACGAGCAGTACTTC | CASSQDIVLAGGQQESYEQYF
. | TRBJ2-1 | TRBV7-2 | . | TGTGCCAGCAGCCTAGAGCAGACGCAGTTCTTC | CASSLEQTQFF
. | TRBJ1-4 | TRBV3-1/TRBV3-2 | once | TGTGCCAGCAGCCATGAGGGGGGTGAAAAACTGTTTTTT | CASSHEGGEKLFF
. | TRBJ1-5 | TRBV4-3 | . | TGCGCCAGCAGCCAAGATCGGGACGTGGGGGCAGGTCAGCCCCAGCATTTT | CASSQDRDVGAGQPQHF
. | TRBJ1-6 | TRBV6-2/TRBV6-3 | . | TGTGCCAGCAGCGTCAGGGATTCCCACTCACCCCTCCACTTT | CASSVRDSHSPLHF
TRBD1 | TRBJ1-6 | TRBV6-2/TRBV6-3 | . | TGTGCCAGCAGCCGGACAGGGTATAATTCACCCCTCCACTTT | CASSRTGYNSPLHF
TRBD1 | TRBJ1-4 | TRBV7-9 | . | TGTGCCAGCAGCTCGGACAGGGTTAATGAAAAACTGTTTTTT | CASSSDRVNEKLFF
. | TRBJ1-5 | TRBV19 | . | TGTGCCAGTAGTATAGACGGTGAGCGGAGTCAGCCCCAGCATTTT | CASSIDGERSQPQHF
. | TRBJ2-5 | TRBV10-2 | . | TGCGCCAGCAGTGAGTCTATGCTCTTTGCGTACCAAGAGACCCAGTACTTC | CASSESMLFAYQETQYF